These 2 T cell receptor beta chains were sequenced from one sample in a study of blood T cell repertoires in COVID-19. The method was immunoSEQ multiplex PCR; TCRdb's version includes in-frame clones alone and lacks a portion of them. Of approximately 200,000 clones in the sample, around 84% were seen once. The sample taken for sequencing was PBMCs or T cells enriched from blood (not recorded which). Receptor source: a woman aged 35 to 49 with acute COVID-19.

V usage is TRBV6-5 and J usage is TRBJ1-6, with D unresolved. The CDR3 loop spans 16 amino acids. Germline V gene data show CDR1 as MNHEY and CDR2 as SVGAGI. V was pared by 2 bases and J by 10 bases, with 18 bases between. DNA of the CDR3: TGTGCCAGCAGTTACGCCCCCTTTGGTAACGGGTCACCCCTCCACTTT. Translation: CASSYAPFGNGSPLHF.

This chain uses TRBV5-5 with TRBJ1-4, with a tentative D call TRBD1 (5 bases). Germline V CDR1 and CDR2: SGHKS, YYEKEE (reference sequence). The length of the CDR3 is 15 residues. Between the trimmed V and J ends, which lost 1 base and 4 bases, there was a span of 11 bases. The CDR3 loop is CASSLRAGGNEKLFF. The DNA of the CDR3 is TGTGCCAGCAGCTTGAGGGCCGGGGGTAATGAAAAACTGTTTTTT.